This is a list of T cell receptor beta chains from one sample in a study of CD8 T cells in Susac syndrome. TCRdb re-called the immunoSEQ multiplex PCR reads with MiXCR, one entry per CDR3 protein. In the table there are tens of thousands of distinct CDR3 sequences, roughly 95% of which are singletons. The sequenced sample was CD4+ T cells from PBMCs. All receptors come from a human donor with multiple sclerosis. Both conserved end residues are part of each CDR3. The D gene is left open where the match is weak. The listing skips clone size in some rows; elsewhere it reads once, few, many or a size class.

D gene	J gene	CDR3 length	V gene	clone size	CDR3 protein
-	TRBJ2-5	13	TRBV7-9	-	CASSLSFQETQYF
-	TRBJ1-2	13	TRBV7-2	-	CASSFREGYGYTF
TRBD2	TRBJ2-5	13	TRBV29-1	-	CSVGTSFQETQYF
TRBD2	TRBJ2-3	14	TRBV7-2	-	CASSLAGRRDTQYF
TRBD1	TRBJ1-6	13	TRBV24-1	-	CATQDRENSPLHF
-	TRBJ2-7	13	TRBV5-1	few	CASSLEGSYEQYF
-	TRBJ1-1	12	TRBV11-1	-	CASAGEGTEAFF
-	TRBJ2-2	15	TRBV12-3/TRBV12-4	-	CASSLRQLNTGELFF
-	TRBJ2-3	18	TRBV5-6	-	CASSLGPYGTSEADTQYF
-	TRBJ2-2	14	TRBV11-2	-	CASSLVSDTGELFF
TRBD2	TRBJ2-1	14	TRBV3-1	-	CASSQVGGSNEQFF
-	TRBJ1-4	16	TRBV12-3/TRBV12-4	-	CASSQVGGRDYEKLFF
TRBD1	TRBJ1-1	14	TRBV2	-	CASSVRGQDTEAFF
TRBD1	TRBJ2-1	16	TRBV5-4	-	CASSWVAGTGTNEQFF
-	TRBJ2-1	14	TRBV20-1	-	CSATTGKRYNEQFF
-	TRBJ2-5	11	TRBV29-1	-	CSVETGGTFDF
TRBD1	TRBJ2-7	14	TRBV2	-	CASSTGTAPYEQYF
TRBD1	TRBJ2-7	16	TRBV18	-	CASSSTGTGGSYEQYF
TRBD2	TRBJ2-7	16	TRBV7-2	-	CASSLAATSGGYEQYF
-	TRBJ1-6	14	TRBV11-2	-	CASSLLQGTSPLHF
-	TRBJ2-6	15	TRBV3-1	-	CASSPARAGANVLTF
-	TRBJ1-1	11	TRBV20-1	-	CSAGGGVEAFF
-	TRBJ2-7	13	TRBV7-9	-	CASTIGQRIEQYF
-	TRBJ2-7	12	TRBV12-3/TRBV12-4	-	CASSLFSSIQYF
-	TRBJ1-1	14	TRBV5-1	-	CASSFQGRDTEAFF
TRBD1	TRBJ2-5	13	TRBV29-1	-	CSVGQGNQETQYF
-	TRBJ1-4	15	TRBV7-2	-	CASSQSPGRREKLFF
TRBD2	TRBJ2-5	14	TRBV5-1	-	CASSLAGDQETQYF
TRBD2	TRBJ2-5	15	TRBV6-5	-	CASSFRLAGRETQYF
-	TRBJ1-1	12	TRBV29-1	-	CSVGTGNTEAFF
TRBD1	TRBJ1-1	15	TRBV7-8	-	CASSAPTGGVTEAFF
-	TRBJ1-5	12	TRBV20-1	once	CSAGGSNQPQHF
-	TRBJ1-2	14	TRBV2	-	CASSETGVDYGYTF
-	TRBJ2-3	15	TRBV12-3/TRBV12-4	-	CASSFEGLSTDTQYF
TRBD1	TRBJ1-4	17	TRBV7-9	-	CASSPRTGGSRAEKLFF
TRBD1	TRBJ1-5	12	TRBV20-1	-	CSAEGAGQPQHF
-	TRBJ2-1	13	TRBV6-5	-	CASSYDKDNEQFF
TRBD1	TRBJ1-2	15	TRBV7-9	-	CASSPTDRRGYGYTF
-	TRBJ2-2	14	TRBV5-1	-	CASSFQDRTGELFF